A selection of T cell receptor beta chains follows, all from one sample in a study of blood T cell repertoires in COVID-19. Repertoires were generated with immunoSEQ multiplex PCR, while TCRdb's copy carries only in-frame clones and drops some. The data hold about 260,000 clones, with around four fifths observed a single time. The sequenced material came from PBMCs or T cells enriched from blood (not recorded which). Source of these receptors: a man under 40 with acute COVID-19. Each CDR3 is given with its conserved first and last residue. D genes are given only for firm matches. Clone size is not always given. Where it is, it says once, few, many or a class for expanded clones.

>TRBJ2-5|.|.|TRBV9
TGTGCCAGCGCTGTGCAGCAAGAGACCCAGTACTTC
CASAVQQETQYF
>TRBJ2-3|.|TRBD2|TRBV6-2/TRBV6-3
TGTGCCAGCAGTCCGGGAATAGCGGGAGGTACGCAGTATTTT
CASSPGIAGGTQYF
>TRBJ2-4|few|.|TRBV5-1
TGCGCCAGCAGCGTCGACAGTGGAGCCAAAAACATTCAGTACTTC
CASSVDSGAKNIQYF
>TRBJ1-2|.|.|TRBV19
TGTGCCAGTAGTAAACTTCCGGGTTCTGACTATGGCTACACCTTC
CASSKLPGSDYGYTF
>TRBJ1-2|.|.|TRBV5-1
TGCGCCAGCAGCGAAAACCTGGACAGTATCTATGGCTACACCTTC
CASSENLDSIYGYTF
>TRBJ1-2|.|TRBD1|TRBV9
TGTGCCAGCAGCCATATGGTGTCCGGACAGGGGGACGGCTACACCTTC
CASSHMVSGQGDGYTF
>TRBJ1-3|.|TRBD1|TRBV19
TGTGCCAGTACCGGGACAGGGAGAAACACCATATATTTT
CASTGTGRNTIYF
>TRBJ2-1|.|.|TRBV27
TGTGCCAGCAGTTTATGGGAAGGGGTAGCAGGTGAGCAGTTCTTC
CASSLWEGVAGEQFF
>TRBJ1-1|.|.|TRBV28
TGTGCCAGCAGGACAGCGGGGAACACTGAAGCTTTCTTT
CASRTAGNTEAFF
>TRBJ1-2|.|TRBD1|TRBV2
TGTGCCAGCAGGGAGGACAGGGTACCCCTCGGCTACACCTTC
CASREDRVPLGYTF
>TRBJ1-1|.|.|TRBV5-4
TGTGCCAGCAACCCGACAGGGAACACTGAAGCTTTCTTT
CASNPTGNTEAFF
>TRBJ2-2|.|.|TRBV3-1/TRBV3-2
TGTGCCAGCAGCCAAGCCGAAGGAGGGCCCGGGGAGCTGTTTTTT
CASSQAEGGPGELFF
>TRBJ1-2|.|.|TRBV28
TGTGCCAGCAGACCAAGGGGGAAACGTAACTATGGCTACACCTTC
CASRPRGKRNYGYTF
>TRBJ1-2|few|TRBD1|TRBV27
TGTGCCAGCAGCCCACAGGGGGCAATCTATGGCTACACCTTC
CASSPQGAIYGYTF
>TRBJ1-4|.|TRBD1|TRBV7-2
TGTGCCAGCAGGCAGACAGGGGTGGGCGAAAAACTGTTTTTT
CASRQTGVGEKLFF
>TRBJ1-5|.|TRBD1|TRBV29-1
TGCAGCGCCGGACAGGGGGCCGGTCAGCCCCAGCATTTT
CSAGQGAGQPQHF
>TRBJ1-2|.|.|TRBV5-1
TGCGCCAGCAGCTTGGCCCCGGACAGCAACTATGGCTACACCTTC
CASSLAPDSNYGYTF
>TRBJ1-6|.|TRBD1|TRBV9
TGTGCCAGCAGCCCTGGGGACAGGGCATCCTCACCCCTCCACTTT
CASSPGDRASSPLHF
>TRBJ2-3|.|.|TRBV7-3
TGTGCCAGCAGCTCCCCCAGTACCCCAGATACGCAGTATTTT
CASSSPSTPDTQYF
>TRBJ1-4|.|.|TRBV7-6
TGTGCCAGCAGCCCCCAAAACCGGGCCAGGGGCTGGCGGGATGAAAAACTGTTTTTT
CASSPQNRARGWRDEKLFF
>TRBJ1-5|.|.|TRBV6-2/TRBV6-3
TGTGCCAGCAGTTACTCGAAGCCGTTGGTTAGCAATCAGCCCCAGCATTTT
CASSYSKPLVSNQPQHF
>TRBJ2-3|.|.|TRBV30
TGTGCCTGGAGTGGTACTAGCAACCTCGAGAATACGCAGTATTTT
CAWSGTSNLENTQYF
>TRBJ1-2|.|.|TRBV6-5
TGTGCCAGTAGGCGTCAGGCGAACTATGGCTACACCTTC
CASRRQANYGYTF
>TRBJ1-1|.|.|TRBV19
TGTGCCAGTAGTACCCACACGAACACTGAAGCTTTCTTT
CASSTHTNTEAFF
>TRBJ2-1|.|TRBD1|TRBV7-9
TGTGCCAGCAGCCAGGACAGGGGCCCGTTCAATGAGCAGTTCTTC
CASSQDRGPFNEQFF
>TRBJ1-6|.|.|TRBV11-3
TGTGCCAGCAGCTTGACAAGCTCCTATAATTCACCCCTCCACTTT
CASSLTSSYNSPLHF
>TRBJ1-3|.|.|TRBV12-3/TRBV12-4
TGTGCCAGCAGTCACAGACAGGCGGACACCATATATTTT
CASSHRQADTIYF
>TRBJ1-1|.|.|TRBV6-2/TRBV6-3
TGTGCCAGCAGCACAACCAACACTGAAGCTTTCTTT
CASSTTNTEAFF
>TRBJ2-3|.|.|TRBV25-1
TGTGCCAGCAGTCACGGGGCGGGAAGAAGGACAGATACGCAGTATTTT
CASSHGAGRRTDTQYF
>TRBJ2-1|.|.|TRBV6-5
TGTGCCAGCAGTTATTCGCCAGGGTTGACTGAGCAGTTCTTC
CASSYSPGLTEQFF
>TRBJ1-2|.|TRBD1|TRBV3-1/TRBV3-2
TGTGCCAGCAGCCTGCAGGGGGCGCTACGCGGCTACACCTTC
CASSLQGALRGYTF
>TRBJ1-5|.|.|TRBV7-8
TGTGCCAGCAGCTTAGCGCTAGGTTCCAATCAGCCCCAGCATTTT
CASSLALGSNQPQHF
>TRBJ1-1|.|.|TRBV27
TGTGCCAGCGGGGGAGGAATGAACACTGAAGCTTTCTTT
CASGGGMNTEAFF
>TRBJ1-1|.|.|TRBV11-2
TGTGCCAGCAGCCGTGGGCAGAACACTGAAGCTTTCTTT
CASSRGQNTEAFF
>TRBJ1-2|few|.|TRBV5-4
TGTGCCAGCAGCTTGGACCCAGGGATGGTCTATGGCTACACCTTC
CASSLDPGMVYGYTF
>TRBJ1-1|.|TRBD1|TRBV6-5
TGTGCCAGCAGGTTCACAGGGGCGAACACTGAAGCTTTCTTT
CASRFTGANTEAFF
>TRBJ2-3|.|.|TRBV21-1
TGTGCCAGCAAACAATCTAGCGGGACACCAGATACGCAGTATTTT
CASKQSSGTPDTQYF
>TRBJ2-5|.|.|TRBV29-1
TGCAGCGTCATCGAAAGGGGCCGGGAGACCCAGTACTTC
CSVIERGRETQYF
>TRBJ1-1|.|.|TRBV6-5
TGTGCCAGCAGCCTCTCCCTCCGGACGGGGGAAGCTTTCTTT
CASSLSLRTGEAFF
>TRBJ1-5|once|.|TRBV5-6
TGTGCCAGCAGCTTGATAGGGGCAAGCAATCAGCCCCAGCATTTT
CASSLIGASNQPQHF
>TRBJ1-6|once|TRBD1|TRBV28
TGTGCCAGCAGTTTCTTACAGGGGATTTCACCCCTCCACTTT
CASSFLQGISPLHF
>TRBJ2-2|.|TRBD1|TRBV14
TGTGCCAGCAGCCTCGGACAGGGGAACACCGGGGAGCTGTTTTTT
CASSLGQGNTGELFF
>TRBJ1-1|.|.|TRBV7-6
TGTGCCAGCAGCAGCAGGGTATCTGAAGCTTTCTTT
CASSSRVSEAFF
>TRBJ2-5|.|TRBD2|TRBV3-1/TRBV3-2
TGTGCCAGCAGCCAAGAACCTAGCGGGGGAGGAGGAGAGACCCAGTACTTC
CASSQEPSGGGGETQYF
>TRBJ2-1|.|TRBD2|TRBV29-1
TGCAGCGTTGTAAAGGTTGGACTAGCGGGAAGCAATGAGCAGTTCTTC
CSVVKVGLAGSNEQFF
>TRBJ2-1|.|.|TRBV28
TGTGCCACCCGGGAATGGAGGAAGGATCGGGTCGTACTTCCGTTCTTC
CATREWRKDRVVLPFF
>TRBJ2-5|.|.|TRBV27
TGTGCCAGCAGTTTGCAGCGGCCCTTAAAAGAGACCCAGTACTTC
CASSLQRPLKETQYF
>TRBJ2-1|.|.|TRBV5-4
TGTGCCAGCAGCTTGGAAATGGTAACGGCTGGGGCTGGTGAGCAGTTCTTC
CASSLEMVTAGAGEQFF
>TRBJ1-5|.|.|TRBV20-1
TGCAGTGCTAGTGCCGGGACAACCGGCCAGCCCCAGCATTTT
CSASAGTTGQPQHF
>TRBJ1-5|.|.|TRBV28
TGTGCCAGCAGTTTAAGATCGGCGGGGGCGCCGGGGCCCCAGCATTTT
CASSLRSAGAPGPQHF
>TRBJ1-4|.|TRBD1|TRBV4-2
TGTGCCAGCAGCCAAGAGGGTACAGGGGGCGCGAGTGAAAAACTGTTTTTT
CASSQEGTGGASEKLFF
>TRBJ1-6|.|.|TRBV9
TGTGCCAGCAGCGTAGAGGGGGGGAATTCACCCCTCCACTTT
CASSVEGGNSPLHF
>TRBJ2-5|.|.|TRBV10-3
TGTGCCACTGGGACTCCTCAAGAGACCCAGTACTTC
CATGTPQETQYF